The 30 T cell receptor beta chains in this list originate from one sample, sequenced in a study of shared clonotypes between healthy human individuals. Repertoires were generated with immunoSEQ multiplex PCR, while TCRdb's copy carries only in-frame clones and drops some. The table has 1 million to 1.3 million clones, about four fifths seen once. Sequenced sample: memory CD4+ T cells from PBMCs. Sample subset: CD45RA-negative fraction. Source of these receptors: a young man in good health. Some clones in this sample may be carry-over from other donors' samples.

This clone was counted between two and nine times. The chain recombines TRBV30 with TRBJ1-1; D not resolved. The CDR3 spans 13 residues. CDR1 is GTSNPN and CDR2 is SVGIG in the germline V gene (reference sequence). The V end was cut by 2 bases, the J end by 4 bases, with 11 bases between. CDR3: CAWSKGLGTEAFF. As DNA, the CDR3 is TGTGCCTGGAGTAAGGGATTGGGCACTGAAGCTTTCTTT. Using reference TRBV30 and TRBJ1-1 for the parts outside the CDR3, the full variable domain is SQTIHQWPATLVQPVGSPLSLECTVEGTSNPNLYWYRQAAGRGLQLLFYSVGIGQISSEVPQNLSASRPQDRQFILSSKKLLLSDSGFYLCAWSKGLGTEAFFGQGTRLTVV.

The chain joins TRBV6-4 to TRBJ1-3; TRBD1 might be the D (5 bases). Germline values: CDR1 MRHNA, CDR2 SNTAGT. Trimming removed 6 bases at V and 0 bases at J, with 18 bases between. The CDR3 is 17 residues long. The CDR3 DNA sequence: TGTGCCAGCAGCGATGGAGAGGGGCGCACCTCTGGAAACACCATATATTTT. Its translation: CASSDGEGRTSGNTIYF.

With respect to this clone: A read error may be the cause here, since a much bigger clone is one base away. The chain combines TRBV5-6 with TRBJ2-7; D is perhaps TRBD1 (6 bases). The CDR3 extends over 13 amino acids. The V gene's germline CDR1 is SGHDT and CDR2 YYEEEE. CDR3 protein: CASSPDRTYEQHF. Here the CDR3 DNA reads TGTGCCAGCAGCCCGGACAGAACCTACGAGCAGCACTTC.

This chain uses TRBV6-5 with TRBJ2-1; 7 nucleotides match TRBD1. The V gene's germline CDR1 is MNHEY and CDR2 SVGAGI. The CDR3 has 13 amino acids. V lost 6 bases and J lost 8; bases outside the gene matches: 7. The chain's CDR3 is CASSLTGSDEQFF. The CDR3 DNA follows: TGTGCCAGCAGCCTGACAGGGTCGGATGAGCAGTTCTTC.

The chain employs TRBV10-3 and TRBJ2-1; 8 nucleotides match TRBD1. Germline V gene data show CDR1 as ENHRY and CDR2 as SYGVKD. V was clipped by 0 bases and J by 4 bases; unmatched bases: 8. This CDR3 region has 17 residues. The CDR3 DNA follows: TGTGCCATCAGTGAGTCCGTCTATGGACAGGGATACAATGAGCAGTTCTTC. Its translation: CAISESVYGQGYNEQFF.

Written as DNA, the CDR3 is TGCGCCAGCAGCCAAGATTTTGCGGGAGGGTTAGAGACCCAGTACTTC. It is translated as CASSQDFAGGLETQYF. The V and J genes are TRBV4-1 and TRBJ2-5, with 9 bases aligning to TRBD2. The J segment lost 4 bases and the V segment lost 0 bases, leaving 6 bases of the junction unmatched. There are 16 residues in the CDR3. Germline CDR1 is MGHRA and CDR2 is YSYEKL.

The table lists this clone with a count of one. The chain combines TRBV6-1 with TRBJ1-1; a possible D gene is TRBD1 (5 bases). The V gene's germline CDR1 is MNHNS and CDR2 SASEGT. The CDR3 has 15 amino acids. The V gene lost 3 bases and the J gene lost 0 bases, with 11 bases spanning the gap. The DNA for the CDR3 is TGTGCCAGCAGTGACCAGGCGGGGGTGAACACTGAAGCTTTCTTT. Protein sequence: CASSDQAGVNTEAFF.

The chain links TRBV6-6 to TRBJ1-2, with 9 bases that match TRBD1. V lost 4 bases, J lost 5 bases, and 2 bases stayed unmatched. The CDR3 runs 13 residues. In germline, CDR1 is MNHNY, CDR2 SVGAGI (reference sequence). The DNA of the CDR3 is TGTGCCAGCAGTTTACAGGGGGCATATGGCTACACCTTC. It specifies CASSLQGAYGYTF.

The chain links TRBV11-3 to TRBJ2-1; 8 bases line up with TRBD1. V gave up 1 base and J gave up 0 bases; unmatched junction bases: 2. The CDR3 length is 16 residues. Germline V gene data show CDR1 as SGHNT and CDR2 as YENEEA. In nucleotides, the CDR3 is TGTGCCAGCAGCTTAGGGACAGGGACCTCCTACAATGAGCAGTTCTTC. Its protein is CASSLGTGTSYNEQFF.

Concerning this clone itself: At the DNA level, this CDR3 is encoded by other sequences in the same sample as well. The CDR3 protein is CASSFFAGDQPQHF. CDR3 DNA: TGTGCCAGCAGTTTTTTTGCAGGGGATCAGCCCCAGCATTTT. The chain has TRBV27 and TRBJ1-5, with D possibly being TRBD1 (6 bases). The CDR3 is 14 amino acids. Germline lookup yields CDR1 MNHEY and CDR2 SMNVEV (reference sequence). V shed 3 bases and J shed 5 bases, with 11 bases lying between them.

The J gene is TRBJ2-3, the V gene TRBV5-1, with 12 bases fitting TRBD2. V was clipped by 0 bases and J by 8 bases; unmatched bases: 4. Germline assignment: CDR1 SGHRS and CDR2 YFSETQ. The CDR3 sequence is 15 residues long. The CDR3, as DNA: TGCGCCAGCAGCTTGGGAGGGACTAGCGGGCGTACGCAGTATTTT. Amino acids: CASSLGGTSGRTQYF.

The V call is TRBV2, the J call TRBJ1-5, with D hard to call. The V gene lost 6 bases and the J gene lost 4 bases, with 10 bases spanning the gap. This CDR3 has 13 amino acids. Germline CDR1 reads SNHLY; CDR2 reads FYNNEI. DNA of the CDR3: TGTGCCAGCAGGGCAGACCCTAATCAGCCCCAGCATTTT. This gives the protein CASRADPNQPQHF.

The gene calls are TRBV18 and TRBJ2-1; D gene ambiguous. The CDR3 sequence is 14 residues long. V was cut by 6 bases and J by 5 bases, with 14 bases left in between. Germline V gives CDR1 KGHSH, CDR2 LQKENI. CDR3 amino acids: CASSQTGGHNEQFF. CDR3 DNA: TGTGCCAGCTCGCAGACTGGCGGCCACAATGAGCAGTTCTTC.

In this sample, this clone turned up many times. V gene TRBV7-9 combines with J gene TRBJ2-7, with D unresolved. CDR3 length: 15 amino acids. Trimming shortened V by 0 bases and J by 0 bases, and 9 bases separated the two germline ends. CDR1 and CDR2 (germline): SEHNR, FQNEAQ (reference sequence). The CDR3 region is CASSLAKGHSYEQYF. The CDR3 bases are TGTGCCAGCAGCTTAGCGAAAGGTCACTCCTACGAGCAGTACTTC.

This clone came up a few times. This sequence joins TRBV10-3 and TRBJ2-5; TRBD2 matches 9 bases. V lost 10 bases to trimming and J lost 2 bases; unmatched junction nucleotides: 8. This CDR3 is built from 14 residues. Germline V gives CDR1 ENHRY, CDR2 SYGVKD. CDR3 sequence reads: CATLGSGGQETQYF. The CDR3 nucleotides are TGTGCCACCCTAGGGAGCGGGGGGCAAGAGACCCAGTACTTC.

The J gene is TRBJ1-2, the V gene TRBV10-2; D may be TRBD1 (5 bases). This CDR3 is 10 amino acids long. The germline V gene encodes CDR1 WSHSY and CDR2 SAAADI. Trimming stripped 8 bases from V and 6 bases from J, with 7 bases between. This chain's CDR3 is CASLGDGYTF. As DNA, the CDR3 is TGCGCCAGCTTAGGGGATGGCTACACCTTC.

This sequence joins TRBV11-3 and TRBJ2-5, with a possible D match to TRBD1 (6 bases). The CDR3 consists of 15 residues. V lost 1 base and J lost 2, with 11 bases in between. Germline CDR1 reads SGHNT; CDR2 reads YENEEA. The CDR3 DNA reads TGTGCCAGCAGCTTAGGCTCTGGACAGCAAGAGACCCAGTACTTC. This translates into CASSLGSGQQETQYF.

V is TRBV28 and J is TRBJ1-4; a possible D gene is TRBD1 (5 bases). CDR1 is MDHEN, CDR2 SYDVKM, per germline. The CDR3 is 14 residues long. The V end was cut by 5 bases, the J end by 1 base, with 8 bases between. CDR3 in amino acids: CASSVTVTNEKLFF. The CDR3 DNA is TGTGCCAGCAGTGTGACAGTAACTAATGAAAAACTGTTTTTT.

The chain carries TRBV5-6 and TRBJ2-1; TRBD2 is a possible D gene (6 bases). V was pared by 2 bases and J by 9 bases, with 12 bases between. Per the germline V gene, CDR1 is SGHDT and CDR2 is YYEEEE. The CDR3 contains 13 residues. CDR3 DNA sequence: TGTGCCAGCAGCTTTATATCCGGGAGTGAGCAGTTCTTC. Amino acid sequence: CASSFISGSEQFF.

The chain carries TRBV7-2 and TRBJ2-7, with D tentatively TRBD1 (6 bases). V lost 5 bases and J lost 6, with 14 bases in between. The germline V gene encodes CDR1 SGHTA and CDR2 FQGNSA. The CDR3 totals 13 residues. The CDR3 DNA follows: TGTGCCAGCAGCCTACAGGGTCGGTTCGAGCAGTACTTC. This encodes CASSLQGRFEQYF.

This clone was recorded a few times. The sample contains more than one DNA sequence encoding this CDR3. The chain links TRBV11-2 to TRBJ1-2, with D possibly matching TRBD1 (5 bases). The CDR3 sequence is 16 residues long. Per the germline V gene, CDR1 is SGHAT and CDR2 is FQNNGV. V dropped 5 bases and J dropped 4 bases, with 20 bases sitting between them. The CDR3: CASSLRSGPLIYGYTF. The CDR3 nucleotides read TGTGCCAGCAGCCTCAGGTCGGGACCGTTAATCTATGGCTACACCTTC. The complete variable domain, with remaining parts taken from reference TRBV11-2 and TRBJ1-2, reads EAGVAQSPRYKIIEKRQSVAFWCNPISGHATLYWYQQILGQGPKLLIQFQNNGVVDDSQLPKDRFSAERLKGVDSTLKIQPAKLEDSAVYLCASSLRSGPLIYGYTFGSGTRLTVV.

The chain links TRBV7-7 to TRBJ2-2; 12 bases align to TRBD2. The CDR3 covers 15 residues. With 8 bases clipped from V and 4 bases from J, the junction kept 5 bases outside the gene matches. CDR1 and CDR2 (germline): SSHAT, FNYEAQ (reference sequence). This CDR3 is CASRLAGDPTGELFF. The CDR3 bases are TGTGCCAGCCGACTAGCGGGAGACCCCACCGGGGAGCTGTTTTTT.

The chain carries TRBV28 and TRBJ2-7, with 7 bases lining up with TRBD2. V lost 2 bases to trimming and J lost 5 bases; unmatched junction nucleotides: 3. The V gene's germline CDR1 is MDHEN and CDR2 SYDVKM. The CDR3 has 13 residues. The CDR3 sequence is CASSLRGVDEQYF. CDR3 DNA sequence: TGTGCCAGCAGTTTACGGGGGGTCGACGAGCAGTACTTC.

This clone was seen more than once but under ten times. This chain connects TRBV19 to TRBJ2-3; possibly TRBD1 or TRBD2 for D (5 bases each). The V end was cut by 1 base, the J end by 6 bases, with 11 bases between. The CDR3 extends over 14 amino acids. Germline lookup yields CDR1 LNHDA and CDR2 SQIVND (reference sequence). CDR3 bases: TGTGCCAGTAGTATAGTAAAGGGGACGGATACGCAGTATTTT. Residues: CASSIVKGTDTQYF. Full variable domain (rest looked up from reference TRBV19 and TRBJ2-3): DGGITQSPKYLFRKEGQNVTLSCEQNLNHDAMYWYRQDPGQGLRLIYYSQIVNDFQKGDIAEGYSVSREKKESFPLTVTSAQKNPTAFYLCASSIVKGTDTQYFGPGTRLTVL.

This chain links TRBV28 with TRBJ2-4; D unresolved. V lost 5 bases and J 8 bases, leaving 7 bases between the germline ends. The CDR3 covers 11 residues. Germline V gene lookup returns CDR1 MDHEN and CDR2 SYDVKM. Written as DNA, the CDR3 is TGTGCCAGCAGTGCGGTCCACATTCAGTACTTC. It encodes CASSAVHIQYF.

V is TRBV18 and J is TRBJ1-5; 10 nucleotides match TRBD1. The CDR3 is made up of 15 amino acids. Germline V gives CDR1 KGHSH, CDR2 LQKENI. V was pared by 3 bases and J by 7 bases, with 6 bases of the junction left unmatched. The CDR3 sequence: CASSPGTGAEQPQHF. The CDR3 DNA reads TGTGCCAGCTCACCCGGGACAGGGGCGGAACAGCCCCAGCATTTT.

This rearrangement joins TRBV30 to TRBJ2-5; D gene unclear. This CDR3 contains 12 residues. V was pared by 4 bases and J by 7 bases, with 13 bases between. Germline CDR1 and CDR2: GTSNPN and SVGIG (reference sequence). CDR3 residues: CAWTWGYGTQYF. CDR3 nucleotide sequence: TGTGCCTGGACCTGGGGATACGGGACCCAGTACTTC.

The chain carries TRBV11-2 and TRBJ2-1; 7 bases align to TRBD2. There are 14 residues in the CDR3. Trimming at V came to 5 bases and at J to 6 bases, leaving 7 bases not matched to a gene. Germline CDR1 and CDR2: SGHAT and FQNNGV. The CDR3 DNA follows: TGTGCCAGCAGCCACAGAACTAGCGCCAATGAGCAGTTCTTC. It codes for CASSHRTSANEQFF.

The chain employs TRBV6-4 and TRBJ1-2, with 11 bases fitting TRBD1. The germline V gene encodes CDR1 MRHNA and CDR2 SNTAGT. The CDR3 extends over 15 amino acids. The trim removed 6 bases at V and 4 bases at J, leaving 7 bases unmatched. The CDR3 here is CASSPGQGAGYGYTF. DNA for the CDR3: TGTGCCAGCAGCCCCGGACAGGGGGCGGGCTATGGCTACACCTTC.

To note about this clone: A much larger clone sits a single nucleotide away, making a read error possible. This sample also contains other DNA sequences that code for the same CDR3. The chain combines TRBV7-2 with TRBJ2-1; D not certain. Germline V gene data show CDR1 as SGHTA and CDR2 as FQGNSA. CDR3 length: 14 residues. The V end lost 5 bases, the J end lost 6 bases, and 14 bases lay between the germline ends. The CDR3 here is CASSTSQDVNEQFF. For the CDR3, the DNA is TGTGCCAGCAGCACCTCCCAGGATGTCAATGAGCAGTTCTTC.